These 13 T cell receptor beta chains were all obtained from the same sample, sequenced in a study of shared clonotypes between healthy human individuals. The repertoire was sequenced with immunoSEQ multiplex PCR; TCRdb's copy has only in-frame clones and lacks some. This table holds around 2,000,000 clones, approximately 94% found once. Naive CD8 cells, CD45RO-negative and positively selected for CCR7, excluded terminally differentiated effector memory CD45RA+ cells. The material sequenced was naive CD8+ T cells sorted from blood. All receptors derive from a man in his late teens or twenties in good health.

The CDR3 sequence is CASSPPTVSEQYF. The CDR3 DNA sequence: TGTGCCAGCTCACCACCGACAGTTTCCGAGCAGTACTTC. The chain couples TRBV18 to TRBJ2-7; tentatively, D is TRBD1 (5 bases). Trimming pared 0 bases from V and 6 bases from J, leaving 9 bases between. The germline V gene encodes CDR1 KGHSH and CDR2 LQKENI. This CDR3 is 13 amino acids long.

V is TRBV6-5 and J is TRBJ2-7; 9 bases agree with TRBD2. J lost 2 bases, V lost 4 bases, and 9 bases had no gene match. Germline CDR1 is MNHEY and CDR2 is SVGAGI. The CDR3 has 16 residues. CDR3 region: CASSSFSSGITYEQYF. CDR3 DNA: TGTGCCAGCAGTTCATTCTCTAGCGGGATCACCTACGAGCAGTACTTC.

The rearrangement uses TRBV19 and TRBJ1-1, with D possibly being TRBD1 (5 bases). CDR3 length equals 13 residues. CDR1 is LNHDA and CDR2 is SQIVND in the germline V gene (reference sequence). The V and J ends lost 6 bases and 6 bases respectively, with 14 bases between them. The DNA for the CDR3 is TGTGCCAGTAGGAGCGTCCCGGGACCTGAAGCTTTCTTT. As protein: CASRSVPGPEAFF.

V and J are TRBV5-1 and TRBJ2-3; 11 bases line up with TRBD1. This CDR3 has 16 residues. CDR1 is SGHRS and CDR2 is YFSETQ in the germline V gene. V lost 4 bases and J lost 3; bases outside the gene matches: 7. CDR3 nucleotides: TGCGCCAGCAGCCCTCTCGGACAGGGGGCTACAGATACGCAGTATTTT. Translated: CASSPLGQGATDTQYF.

This clone was seen once. V gene TRBV5-1 combines with J gene TRBJ2-7; D is possibly TRBD1 (5 bases). The V end was cut by 8 bases, the J end by 4 bases, with 13 bases between. The germline gives CDR1 SGHRS, CDR2 YFSETQ. The CDR3 loop spans 12 amino acids. CDR3 protein: CARGASIYEQYF. The DNA of the CDR3 is TGCGCCAGAGGGGCCTCCATTTACGAGCAGTACTTC.

The rearrangement uses TRBV6-5 and TRBJ2-5; D may be TRBD1 or TRBD2 (5 bases each). This CDR3 has 13 residues. Germline CDR1 reads MNHEY; CDR2 reads SVGAGI. Trimming shortened V by 8 bases and J by 3 bases, and 13 bases separated the two germline ends. The CDR3 DNA sequence: TGTGCCAGCGGGCAAGTGGGGGAAGAGACCCAGTACTTC. Protein product: CASGQVGEETQYF.

This clone was detected only once. This sequence joins TRBV27 and TRBJ2-1; 14 bases agree with TRBD2. The CDR3 is 18 amino acids. The V gene end was trimmed by 5 bases and the J gene end by 3 bases; junction bases not matched to a gene: 9. The germline V gene has CDR1 MNHEY and CDR2 SMNVEV (reference sequence). The CDR3: CASSPSGTSGRIYNEQFF. CDR3 nucleotide sequence: TGTGCCAGCAGTCCAAGCGGGACTAGCGGGAGAATCTACAATGAGCAGTTCTTC.

This chain uses TRBV9 with TRBJ2-2, with D possibly being TRBD1 or TRBD2 (5 bases each). The CDR3 runs 15 residues. V was pared by 0 bases and J by 5 bases, with 11 bases between. Germline values: CDR1 SGDLS, CDR2 YYNGEE. The CDR3 sequence: CASSVATGGTGELFF. Written as DNA, the CDR3 is TGTGCCAGCAGCGTAGCTACTGGGGGAACCGGGGAGCTGTTTTTT. Drawing the rest from reference TRBV9 and TRBJ2-2, the complete variable domain is DSGVTQTPKHLITATGQRVTLRCSPRSGDLSVYWYQQSLDQGLQFLIQYYNGEERAKGNILERFSAQQFPDLHSELNLSSLELGDSALYFCASSVATGGTGELFFGEGSRLTVL.

The chain has TRBV7-6 and TRBJ2-7; D possibly corresponds to TRBD2 (6 bases). The CDR3 consists of 14 residues. The germline V and J ends were trimmed by 1 base and 1 base, with 8 bases remaining between them. Germline assignment: CDR1 SGHVS and CDR2 FNYEAQ. CDR3 coding DNA: TGTGCCAGCAGCTTAGTAGCGGAGTCCTACGAGCAGTACTTC. Residues: CASSLVAESYEQYF.

The J gene is TRBJ2-7, the V gene TRBV19; 7 bases are shared with TRBD2. With V trimmed by 0 bases and J by 4 bases, 6 bases remained unmatched. CDR3 length equals 15 residues. From germline, CDR1 is LNHDA and CDR2 SQIVND (reference sequence). The CDR3, as DNA: TGTGCCAGTAGTATAGAGAGCGGGGCCACGTACGAGCAGTACTTC. This translates into CASSIESGATYEQYF.

The V and J genes are TRBV27 and TRBJ2-2, with 8 bases identical to TRBD2. Trimming took 2 bases from V and 7 from J; bases not matched to a gene: 12. Germline lookup yields CDR1 MNHEY and CDR2 SMNVEV (reference sequence). The CDR3 covers 17 residues. CDR3 in DNA: TGTGCCAGCAGTTTAAGGCTAGCGGGCGTCATTGACGGGGAGCTGTTTTTT. Translation: CASSLRLAGVIDGELFF.

V gene TRBV5-8 combines with J gene TRBJ2-1; D is unresolved. The CDR3 sequence is 14 residues long. From germline, CDR1 is SGHTS and CDR2 YDEGEE. Deletions cut 0 bases from V and 0 bases from J, with 4 bases between. Here the CDR3 DNA reads TGTGCCAGCAGCTTGGAGTACTCCTACAATGAGCAGTTCTTC. Translated, it gives CASSLEYSYNEQFF.

V and J are TRBV7-9 and TRBJ1-6; 8 nucleotides match TRBD1. The CDR3 has 14 residues. J was trimmed by 9 bases and V by 3 bases; bases with no gene match: 4. Germline CDR1 is SEHNR and CDR2 is FQNEAQ (reference sequence). CDR3 sequence reads: CASSLGQALSPLHF. The CDR3, as DNA: TGTGCCAGCAGCTTGGGACAGGCGCTTTCACCCCTCCACTTT.